This T cell receptor (beta chain) was identified in a study of blood T cell repertoires in COVID-19. Study-level information: Collection of acute and convalescent COVID-19 samples took place in the United States, Italy and Spain. T cells, B-cell-depleted T cells, or PBMCs supplied cDNA or gDNA.

In the original workflow: How many nucleated cells were present was estimated from reference gene primer amplification. Assay: immunoSEQ multiplex PCR; the TCRdb copy retains only in-frame clones and omits some. That table gives V, J and clone size, and the DNA gave D and trimming. This table holds about 150,000 clones, roughly 82% found once. The sequencing input was peripheral blood. This TCR was recovered from a human donor in a cohort sampled during active COVID-19.

The CDR3 protein is CASLSGSPRNEQFF. The CDR3 DNA reads as TGCGCCAGCCTTAGCGGGAGCCCCCGGAATGAGCAGTTCTTC. The gene calls are TRBV10-2 and TRBJ2-1; 9 nucleotides align to TRBD2. The CDR3 length is 14 residues. Germline values: CDR1 WSHSY, CDR2 SAAADI. Trimming took 8 bases from V and 7 from J; bases not matched to a gene: 9.